There are many counts of the clone carrying this T cell receptor (beta chain). Its antigen is unknown. Noted time point: newly diagnosed GD, antithyroid drugs for less than 3 months. RNA extracted from PBMCs served as the sequencing template. The source of the sample is a study of regulatory T cells in long-lasting Graves disease. According to the study, TCR beta libraries were built with iRepertoire HTBI primers and CDR3-region Arm-PCR. TCRdb re-called the multiplex PCR reads through MiXCR, storing one row per CDR3 protein. The sample lists some 400,000 distinct CDR3 sequences, more than 12% occurring once. The V and J ends lost 3 bases and 2 bases respectively, with 18 bases between them. Germline V lookup: CDR1 SGHRS, CDR2 YFSETQ. This CDR3 has 16 residues. Overall study findings and caveats: The analysis examined peripheral blood only and excluded thyroid tissue.

These data also formed part of another study, on T cells in Graves' hyperthyroidism and ophthalmopathy. That paper notes: HTBI primers drove first-round RT-PCR of the TCR CDR3.

The material was peripheral blood mononuclear cells (PBMCs), obtained at new diagnosis, from a patient treated with antithyroid drugs. The genes are TRBV5-1 and TRBJ2-7; unclear D gene. This receptor was obtained from a woman aged 25 to 45 with Graves disease. The CDR3 loop is CASSWVWQGVPYEQYF. CDR3 bases: TGCGCCAGCAGCTGGGTGTGGCAAGGCGTTCCCTACGAGCAGTACTTC.